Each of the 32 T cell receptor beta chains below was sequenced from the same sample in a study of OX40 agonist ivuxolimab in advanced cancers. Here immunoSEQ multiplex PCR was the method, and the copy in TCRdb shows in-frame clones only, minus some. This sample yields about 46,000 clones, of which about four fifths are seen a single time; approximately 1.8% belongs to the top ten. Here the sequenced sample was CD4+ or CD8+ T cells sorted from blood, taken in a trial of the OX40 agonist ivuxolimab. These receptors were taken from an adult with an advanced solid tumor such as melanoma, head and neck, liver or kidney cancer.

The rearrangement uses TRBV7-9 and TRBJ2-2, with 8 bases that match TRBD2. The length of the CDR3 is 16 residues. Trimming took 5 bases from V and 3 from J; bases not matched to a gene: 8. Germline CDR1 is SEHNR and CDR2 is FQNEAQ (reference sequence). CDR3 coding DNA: TGTGCCAGCAGCCCCGGCGGGGGGCAGGACACCGGGGAGCTGTTTTTT. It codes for CASSPGGGQDTGELFF.

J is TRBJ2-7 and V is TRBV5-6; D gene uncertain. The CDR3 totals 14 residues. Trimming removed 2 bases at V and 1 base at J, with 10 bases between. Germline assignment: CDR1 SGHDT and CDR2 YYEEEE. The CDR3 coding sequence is TGTGCCAGCAGCTTCTCCGGATCATCCTACGAGCAGTACTTC. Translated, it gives CASSFSGSSYEQYF.

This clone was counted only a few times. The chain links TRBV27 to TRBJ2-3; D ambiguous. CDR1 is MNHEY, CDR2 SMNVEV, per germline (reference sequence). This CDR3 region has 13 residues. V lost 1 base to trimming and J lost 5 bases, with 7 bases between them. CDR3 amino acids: CASSLLGKDTQYF. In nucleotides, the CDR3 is TGTGCCAGCAGTTTATTAGGGAAAGATACGCAGTATTTT.

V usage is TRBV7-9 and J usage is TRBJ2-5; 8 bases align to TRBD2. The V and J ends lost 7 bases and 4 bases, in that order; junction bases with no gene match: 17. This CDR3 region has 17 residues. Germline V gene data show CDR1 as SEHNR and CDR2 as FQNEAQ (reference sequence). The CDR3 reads CASKTSQASGYGETQYF. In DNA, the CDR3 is TGTGCCAGCAAAACTTCTCAGGCTAGCGGGTATGGAGAGACCCAGTACTTC.

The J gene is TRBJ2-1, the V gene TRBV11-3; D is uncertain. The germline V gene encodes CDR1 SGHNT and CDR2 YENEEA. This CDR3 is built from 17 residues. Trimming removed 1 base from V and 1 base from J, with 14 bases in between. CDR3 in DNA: TGTGCCAGCAGCTTAGGCAGTAGGTCCTTATCCTACAATGAGCAGTTCTTC. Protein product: CASSLGSRSLSYNEQFF.

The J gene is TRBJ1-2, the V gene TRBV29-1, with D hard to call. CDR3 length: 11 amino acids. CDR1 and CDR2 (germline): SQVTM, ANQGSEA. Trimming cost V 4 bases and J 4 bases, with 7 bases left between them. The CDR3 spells CSVGSFYGYTF. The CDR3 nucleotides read TGCAGCGTTGGGTCTTTCTATGGCTACACCTTC.

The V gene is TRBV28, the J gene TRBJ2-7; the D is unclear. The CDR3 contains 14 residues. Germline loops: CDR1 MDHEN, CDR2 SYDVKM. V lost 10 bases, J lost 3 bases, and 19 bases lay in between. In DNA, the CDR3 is TGTGCCACCAAATCGGGCGGAAGGATCTACGAGCAGTACTTC. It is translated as CATKSGGRIYEQYF.

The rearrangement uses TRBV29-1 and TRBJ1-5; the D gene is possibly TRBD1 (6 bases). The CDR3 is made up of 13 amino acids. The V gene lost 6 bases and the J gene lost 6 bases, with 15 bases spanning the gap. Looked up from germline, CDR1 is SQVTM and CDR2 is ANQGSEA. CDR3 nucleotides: TGCAGCGTCCGTCGGGGGGCTGGTCAGCCCCAGCATTTT. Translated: CSVRRGAGQPQHF. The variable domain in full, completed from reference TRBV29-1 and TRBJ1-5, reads SAVISQKPSRDICQRGTSLTIQCQVDSQVTMMFWYRQQPGQSLTLIATANQGSEATYESGFVIDKFPISRPNLTFSTLTVSNMSPEDSSIYLCSVRRGAGQPQHFGDGTRLSIL.

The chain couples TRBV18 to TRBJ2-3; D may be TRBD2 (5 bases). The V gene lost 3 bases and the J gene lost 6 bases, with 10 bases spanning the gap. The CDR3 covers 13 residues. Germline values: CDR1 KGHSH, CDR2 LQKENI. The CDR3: CASSPRSGDTQYF. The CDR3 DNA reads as TGTGCCAGCTCACCCCGATCGGGGGATACGCAGTATTTT.

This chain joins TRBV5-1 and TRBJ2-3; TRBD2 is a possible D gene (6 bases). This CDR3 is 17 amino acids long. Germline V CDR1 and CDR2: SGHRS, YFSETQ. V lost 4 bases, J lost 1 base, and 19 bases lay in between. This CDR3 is CASSAGRPQRGTDTQYF. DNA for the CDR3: TGCGCCAGCAGCGCTGGACGGCCGCAGCGGGGCACAGATACGCAGTATTTT.

The CDR3 DNA follows: TGTGCCATCGGACAGGACCAAGAGACCCAGTACTTC. Translating it yields CAIGQDQETQYF. This rearrangement joins TRBV10-3 to TRBJ2-5, with 7 bases lining up with TRBD1. Losses at the gene ends were 8 bases for V and 0 bases for J; bases not matched to a gene: 0. The germline V gene encodes CDR1 ENHRY and CDR2 SYGVKD. The CDR3 sequence is 12 residues long.

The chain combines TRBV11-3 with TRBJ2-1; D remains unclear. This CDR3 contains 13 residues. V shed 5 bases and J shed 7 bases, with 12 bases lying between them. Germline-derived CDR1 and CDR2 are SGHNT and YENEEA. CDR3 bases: TGTGCCAGCAGCCCCCATACGGCAAATGAGCAGTTCTTC. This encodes CASSPHTANEQFF. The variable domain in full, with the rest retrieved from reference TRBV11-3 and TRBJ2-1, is EAGVVQSPRYKIIEKKQPVAFWCNPISGHNTLYWYLQNLGQGPELLIRYENEEAVDDSQLPKDRFSAERLKGVDSTLKIQPAELGDSAVYLCASSPHTANEQFFGPGTRLTVL.

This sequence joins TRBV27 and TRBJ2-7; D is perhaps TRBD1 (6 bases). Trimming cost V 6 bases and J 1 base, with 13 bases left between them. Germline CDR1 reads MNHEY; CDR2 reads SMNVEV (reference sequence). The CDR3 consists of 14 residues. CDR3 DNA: TGTGCCAGCAGATCCTTGGGACAATCCTACGAGCAGTACTTC. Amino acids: CASRSLGQSYEQYF.

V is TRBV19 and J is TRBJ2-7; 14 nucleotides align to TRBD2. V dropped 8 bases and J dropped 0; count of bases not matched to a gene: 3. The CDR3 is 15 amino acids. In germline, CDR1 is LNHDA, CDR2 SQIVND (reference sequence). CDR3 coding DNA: TGTGCCAGTGGACTAGCGGGGGGAAGCTCCTACGAGCAGTACTTC. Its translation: CASGLAGGSSYEQYF.

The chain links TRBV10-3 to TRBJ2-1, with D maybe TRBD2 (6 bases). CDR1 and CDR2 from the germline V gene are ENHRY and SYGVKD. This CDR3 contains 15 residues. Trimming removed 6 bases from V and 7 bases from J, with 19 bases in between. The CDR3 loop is CAIRSGTSHTNEQFF. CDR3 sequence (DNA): TGTGCCATCAGATCCGGGACTTCACACACAAATGAGCAGTTCTTC.

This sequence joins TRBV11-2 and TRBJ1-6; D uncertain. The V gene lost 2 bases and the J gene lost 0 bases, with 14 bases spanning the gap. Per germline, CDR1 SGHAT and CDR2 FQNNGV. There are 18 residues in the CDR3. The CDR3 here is CASSLTGGYGSYNSPLHF. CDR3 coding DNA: TGTGCCAGCAGCTTAACGGGCGGGTATGGCTCCTATAATTCACCCCTCCACTTT.

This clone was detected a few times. Written as DNA, the CDR3 is TGTGCCAGCAGCTTAGACAGGGATCCTAATGAAAAACTGTTTTTT. Protein sequence: CASSLDRDPNEKLFF. The V gene is TRBV7-2, the J gene TRBJ1-4; D perhaps matches TRBD1 (6 bases). The germline CDR1 and CDR2 sequences are SGHTA and FQGNSA. The V and J ends lost 1 base and 3 bases respectively, with 9 bases between them. The CDR3 runs 15 residues.

The CDR3 sequence is CASSPRQLAKNIQYF. CDR3 DNA: TGTGCCAGCAGCCCCCGACAGCTAGCCAAAAACATTCAGTACTTC. The chain employs TRBV7-2 and TRBJ2-4; perhaps TRBD1 as D (5 bases). Germline CDR1 SGHTA, CDR2 FQGNSA. The V and J ends lost 5 bases and 0 bases respectively, with 11 bases between them. The length of the CDR3 is 15 residues.

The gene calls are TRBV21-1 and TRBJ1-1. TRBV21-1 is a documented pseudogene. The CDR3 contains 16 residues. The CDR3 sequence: CASSKAGRRRTFEAFF. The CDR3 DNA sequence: TGTGCCAGCAGCAAAGCCGGCAGGCGAAGGACCTTTGAAGCTTTCTTT.

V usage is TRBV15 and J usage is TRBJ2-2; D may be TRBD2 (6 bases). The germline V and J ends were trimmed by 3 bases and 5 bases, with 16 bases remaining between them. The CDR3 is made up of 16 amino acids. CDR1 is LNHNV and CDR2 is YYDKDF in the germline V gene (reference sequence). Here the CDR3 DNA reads TGTGCCACCAGCAGGGTTTTGGGGGGACGGACCGGGGAGCTGTTTTTT. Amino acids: CATSRVLGGRTGELFF.

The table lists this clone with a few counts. The CDR3 region is CASVAERTPGNTIYF. The CDR3 nucleotides are TGTGCCAGTGTTGCAGAGAGGACGCCTGGAAACACCATATATTTT. The chain recombines TRBV6-8 with TRBJ1-3; no firm D call. The germline V and J ends were trimmed by 9 bases and 2 bases, with 17 bases remaining between them. Germline V gives CDR1 MNHGY, CDR2 SAAAGT. This CDR3 contains 15 residues.

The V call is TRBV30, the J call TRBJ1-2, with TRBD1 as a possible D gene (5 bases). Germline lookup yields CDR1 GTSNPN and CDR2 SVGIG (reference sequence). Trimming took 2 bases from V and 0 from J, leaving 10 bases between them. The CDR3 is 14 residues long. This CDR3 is CAWSRGLSNYGYTF. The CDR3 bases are TGTGCCTGGAGTAGGGGTTTATCTAACTATGGCTACACCTTC.

CDR3 amino acids: CASSGTGVGQPQYF. The CDR3 DNA follows: TGTGCCAGTAGTGGAACAGGGGTGGGGCAGCCCCAGTATTTT. The chain combines TRBV19 with TRBJ1-5; 7 positions match TRBD1. TRBJ2-3 explains the end of the DNA better; the J call may be wrong. Germline lookup yields CDR1 LNHDA and CDR2 SQIVND (reference sequence). CDR3 length: 14 amino acids.

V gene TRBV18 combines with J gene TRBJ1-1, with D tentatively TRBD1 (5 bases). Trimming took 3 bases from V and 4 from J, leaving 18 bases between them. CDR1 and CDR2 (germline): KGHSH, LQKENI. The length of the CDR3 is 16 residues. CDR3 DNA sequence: TGTGCCAGCTCACCTAGAGAGGGGCTCAAGGGCACTGAAGCTTTCTTT. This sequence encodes CASSPREGLKGTEAFF.

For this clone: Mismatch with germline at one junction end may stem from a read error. In DNA form, the CDR3 reads TGCAGCGTTGAAGATTTCGCGGGGCGGTACAATGGGCAGTTCTTC. Protein sequence: CSVEDFAGRYNGQFF. The chain couples TRBV29-1 to TRBJ2-1, with D perhaps TRBD2 (6 bases). The CDR3 consists of 15 residues. Germline-derived CDR1 and CDR2 are SQVTM and ANQGSEA.

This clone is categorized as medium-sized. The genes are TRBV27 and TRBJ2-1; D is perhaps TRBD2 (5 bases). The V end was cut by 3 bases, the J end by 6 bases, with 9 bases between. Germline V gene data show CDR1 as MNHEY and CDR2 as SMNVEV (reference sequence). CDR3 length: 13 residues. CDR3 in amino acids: CASSFSGVNEQFF. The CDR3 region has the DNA TGTGCCAGCAGTTTTTCCGGGGTCAATGAGCAGTTCTTC.

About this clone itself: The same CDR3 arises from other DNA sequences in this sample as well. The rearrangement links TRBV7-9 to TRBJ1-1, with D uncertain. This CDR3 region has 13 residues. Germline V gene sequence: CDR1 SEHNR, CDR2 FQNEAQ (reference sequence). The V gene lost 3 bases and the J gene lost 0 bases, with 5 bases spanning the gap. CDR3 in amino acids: CASSFKLNTEAFF. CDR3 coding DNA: TGTGCCAGCAGCTTCAAGCTGAACACTGAAGCTTTCTTT.

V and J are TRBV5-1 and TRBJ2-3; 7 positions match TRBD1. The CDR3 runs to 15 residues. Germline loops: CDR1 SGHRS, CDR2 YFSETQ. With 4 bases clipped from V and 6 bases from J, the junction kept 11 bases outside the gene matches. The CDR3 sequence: CASSGYPGQSDTQYF. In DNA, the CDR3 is TGCGCCAGCAGCGGCTACCCGGGACAGTCGGATACGCAGTATTTT.

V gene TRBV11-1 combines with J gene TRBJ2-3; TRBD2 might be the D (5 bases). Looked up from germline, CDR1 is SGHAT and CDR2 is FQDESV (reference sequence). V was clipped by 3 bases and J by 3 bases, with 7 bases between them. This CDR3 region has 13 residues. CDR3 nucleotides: TGTGCCAGCAGCTTCGGGGAAACAGATACGCAGTATTTT. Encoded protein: CASSFGETDTQYF.

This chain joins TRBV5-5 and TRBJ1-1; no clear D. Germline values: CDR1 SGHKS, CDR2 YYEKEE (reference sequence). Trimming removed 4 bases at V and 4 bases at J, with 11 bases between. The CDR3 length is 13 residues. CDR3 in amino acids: CASSPRDITEAFF. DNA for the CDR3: TGTGCCAGCAGCCCGCGGGATATCACTGAAGCTTTCTTT.

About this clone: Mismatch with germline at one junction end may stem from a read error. The DNA of the CDR3 is TGTGCCAGCAGCCTAGGACCGGGACCTTTCTTC. Protein product: CASSLGPGPFF. The gene calls are TRBV7-2 and TRBJ1-2, with TRBD1 as a possible D gene (5 bases). The CDR3 sequence is 11 residues long. In germline, CDR1 is SGHTA, CDR2 FQGNSA. Full variable domain (remainder filled in from reference TRBV7-2 and TRBJ1-2): GAGVSQSPSNKVTEKGKDVELRCDPISGHTALYWYRQSLGQGLEFLIYFQGNSAPDKSGLPSDRFSAERTGGSVSTLTIQRTQQEDSAVYLCASSLGPGPFFGSGTRLTVV.

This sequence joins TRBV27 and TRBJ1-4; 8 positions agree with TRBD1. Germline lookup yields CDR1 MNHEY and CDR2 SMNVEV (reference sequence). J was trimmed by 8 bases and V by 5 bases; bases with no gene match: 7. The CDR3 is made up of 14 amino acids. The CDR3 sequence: CASSLRGRDEKLFF. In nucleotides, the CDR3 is TGTGCCAGCAGTCTCAGGGGGCGCGACGAAAAACTGTTTTTT.